This T cell receptor (beta chain) was captured by sequencing in a study of CD8+ T cells in alopecia areata. Turning to the study itself: Oral tofacitinib (5 to 10 mg twice daily) was administered to treated patients. Notes on the study in general: Tofacitinib significantly lowered scalp clonality and expanded CD8+ clones among the top 100. Sequence data from scalp samples additionally include resident alphabeta T cells of normal skin.

RNA, once extracted, was reverse transcribed into cDNA for use as the sequencing template. The method was immunoSEQ multiplex PCR; TCRdb's version includes in-frame clones alone and lacks a portion of them. The sample contains 200,000 to 250,000 clones, roughly 44% of which appear only once. Treatment noted: oral pan-JAK inhibitor, 5-10 mg twice daily. Concerning this clone itself: Its antigen is currently unknown.

The V end lost 2 bases, the J end lost 9 bases, and 8 bases lay between the germline ends. This CDR3 is 11 amino acids long. Germline V gene sequence: CDR1 GTSNPN, CDR2 SVGIG (reference sequence). The chain combines TRBV30 with TRBJ1-5; D is uncertain. The sequence was collected from a human donor with alopecia areata. Specimen: CD4+ T cells sorted from blood, collected at roughly week 38, from a patient treated with tofacitinib. CDR3 DNA: TGTGCCTGGAGTAAATGGGGGCCCCAGCATTTT. It specifies CAWSKWGPQHF.